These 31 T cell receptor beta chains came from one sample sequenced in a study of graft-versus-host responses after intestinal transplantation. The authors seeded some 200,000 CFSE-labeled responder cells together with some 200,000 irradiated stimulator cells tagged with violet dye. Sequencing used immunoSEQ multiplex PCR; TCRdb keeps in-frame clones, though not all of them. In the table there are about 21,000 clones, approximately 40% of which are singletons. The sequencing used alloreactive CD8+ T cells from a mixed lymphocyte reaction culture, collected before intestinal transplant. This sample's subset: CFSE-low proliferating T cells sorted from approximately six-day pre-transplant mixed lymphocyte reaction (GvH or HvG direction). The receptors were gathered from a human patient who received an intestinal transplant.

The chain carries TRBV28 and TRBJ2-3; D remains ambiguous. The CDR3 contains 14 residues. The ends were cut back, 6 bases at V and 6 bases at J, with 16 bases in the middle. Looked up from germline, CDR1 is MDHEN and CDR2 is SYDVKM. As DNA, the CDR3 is TGTGCCAGCAGCTCGGCAAGGAATCACGATACGCAGTATTTT. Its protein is CASSSARNHDTQYF. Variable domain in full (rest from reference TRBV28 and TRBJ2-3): DVKVTQSSRYLVKRTGEKVFLECVQDMDHENMFWYRQDPGLGLRLIYFSYDVKMKEKGDIPEGYSVSREKKERFSLILESASTNQTSMYLCASSSARNHDTQYFGPGTRLTVL.

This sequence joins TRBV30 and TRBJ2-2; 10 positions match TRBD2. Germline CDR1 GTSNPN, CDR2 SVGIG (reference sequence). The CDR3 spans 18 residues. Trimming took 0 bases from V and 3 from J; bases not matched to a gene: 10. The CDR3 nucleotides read TGTGCCTGGAGTGTCAACCGCGGACTAGCGGACTACACCGGGGAGCTGTTTTTT. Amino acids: CAWSVNRGLADYTGELFF.

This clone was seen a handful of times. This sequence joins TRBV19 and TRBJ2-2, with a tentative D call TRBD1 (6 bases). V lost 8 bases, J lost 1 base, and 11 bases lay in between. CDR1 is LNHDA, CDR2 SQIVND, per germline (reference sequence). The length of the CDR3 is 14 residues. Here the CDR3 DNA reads TGTGCCAGTCGGGAACAGGGGAACACCGGGGAGCTGTTTTTT. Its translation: CASREQGNTGELFF.

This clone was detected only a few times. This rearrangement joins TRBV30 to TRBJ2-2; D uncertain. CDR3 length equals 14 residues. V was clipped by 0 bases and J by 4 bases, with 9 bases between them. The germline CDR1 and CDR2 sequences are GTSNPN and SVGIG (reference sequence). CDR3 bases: TGTGCCTGGAGTGTTAGACTCAGCACCGGGGAGCTGTTTTTT. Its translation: CAWSVRLSTGELFF.

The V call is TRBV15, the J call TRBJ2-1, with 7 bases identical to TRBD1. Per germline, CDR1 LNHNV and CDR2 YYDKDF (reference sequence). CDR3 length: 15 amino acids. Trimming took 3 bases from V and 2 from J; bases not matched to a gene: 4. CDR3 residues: CATSRSQGAYNEQFF. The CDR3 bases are TGTGCCACCAGCAGGTCCCAGGGGGCCTACAATGAGCAGTTCTTC.

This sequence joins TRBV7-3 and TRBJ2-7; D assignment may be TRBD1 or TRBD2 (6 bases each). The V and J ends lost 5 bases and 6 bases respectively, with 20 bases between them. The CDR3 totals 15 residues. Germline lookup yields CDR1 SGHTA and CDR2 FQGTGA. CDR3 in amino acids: CASSLGGTGTAEQYF. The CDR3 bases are TGTGCCAGCAGCCTCGGGGGAACAGGGACGGCCGAGCAGTACTTC. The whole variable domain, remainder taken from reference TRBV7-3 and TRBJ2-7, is GAGVSQTPSNKVTEKGKYVELRCDPISGHTALYWYRQSLGQGPEFLIYFQGTGAADDSGLPNDRFFAVRPEGSVSTLKIQRTERGDSAVYLCASSLGGTGTAEQYFGPGTRLTVT.

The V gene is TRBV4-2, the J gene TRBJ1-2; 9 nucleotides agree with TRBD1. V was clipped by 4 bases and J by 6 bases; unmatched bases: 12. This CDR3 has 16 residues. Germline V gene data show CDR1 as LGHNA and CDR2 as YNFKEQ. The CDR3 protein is CASSPGAGQGSNGYTF. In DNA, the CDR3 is TGTGCCAGCAGCCCGGGGGCCGGACAGGGGTCGAATGGCTACACCTTC.

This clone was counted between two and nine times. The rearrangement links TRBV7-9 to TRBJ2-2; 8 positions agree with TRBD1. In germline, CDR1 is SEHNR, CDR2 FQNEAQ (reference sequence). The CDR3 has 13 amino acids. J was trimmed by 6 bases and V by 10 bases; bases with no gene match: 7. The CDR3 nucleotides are TGTGCCAACGGACAGGGAAGATCCGGGGAGCTGTTTTTT. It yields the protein CANGQGRSGELFF.

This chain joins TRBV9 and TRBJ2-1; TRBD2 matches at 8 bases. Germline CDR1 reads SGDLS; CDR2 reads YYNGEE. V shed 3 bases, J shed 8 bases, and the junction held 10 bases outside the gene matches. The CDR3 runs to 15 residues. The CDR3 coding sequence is TGTGCCAGCAGCGATCCGGGACTAGGTTTCGATGAGCAGTTCTTC. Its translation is CASSDPGLGFDEQFF.

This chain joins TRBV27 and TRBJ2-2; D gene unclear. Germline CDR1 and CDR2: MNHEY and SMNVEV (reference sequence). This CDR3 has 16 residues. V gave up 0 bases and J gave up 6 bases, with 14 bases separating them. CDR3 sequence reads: CASSLSFRVVAGELFF. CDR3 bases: TGTGCCAGCAGTTTATCGTTCCGGGTTGTTGCCGGGGAGCTGTTTTTT.

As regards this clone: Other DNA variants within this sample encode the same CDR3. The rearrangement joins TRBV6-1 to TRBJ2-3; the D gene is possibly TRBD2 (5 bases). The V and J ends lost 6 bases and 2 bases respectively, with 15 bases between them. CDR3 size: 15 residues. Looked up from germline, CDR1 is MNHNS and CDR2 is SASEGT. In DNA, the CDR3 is TGTGCCAGCAGAGTTGGACTCCCTCCCACAGATACGCAGTATTTT. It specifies CASRVGLPPTDTQYF.

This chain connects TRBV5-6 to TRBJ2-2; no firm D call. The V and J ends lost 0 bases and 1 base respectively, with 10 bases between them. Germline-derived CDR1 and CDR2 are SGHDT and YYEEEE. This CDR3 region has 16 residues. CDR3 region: CASSLEATMNTGELFF. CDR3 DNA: TGTGCCAGCAGCTTGGAGGCCACGATGAACACCGGGGAGCTGTTTTTT.

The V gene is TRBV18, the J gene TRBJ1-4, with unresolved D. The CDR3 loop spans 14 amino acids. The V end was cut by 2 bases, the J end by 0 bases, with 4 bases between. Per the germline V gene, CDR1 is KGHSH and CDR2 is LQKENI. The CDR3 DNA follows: TGTGCCAGCTCACCAAGGGCAACTAATGAAAAACTGTTTTTT. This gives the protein CASSPRATNEKLFF.

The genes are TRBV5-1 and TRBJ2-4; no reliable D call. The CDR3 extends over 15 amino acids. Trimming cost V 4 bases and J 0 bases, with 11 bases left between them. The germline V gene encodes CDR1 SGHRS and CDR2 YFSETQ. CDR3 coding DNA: TGCGCCAGCAGCCCGGTAGGGTTAGCCAAAAACATTCAGTACTTC. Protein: CASSPVGLAKNIQYF.

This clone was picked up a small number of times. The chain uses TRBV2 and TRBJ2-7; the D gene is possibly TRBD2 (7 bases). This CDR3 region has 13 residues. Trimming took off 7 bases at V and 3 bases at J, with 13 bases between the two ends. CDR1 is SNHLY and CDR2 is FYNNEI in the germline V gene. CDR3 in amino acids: CASIGEGGYEQYF. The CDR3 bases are TGTGCCAGCATCGGGGAGGGGGGCTACGAGCAGTACTTC.

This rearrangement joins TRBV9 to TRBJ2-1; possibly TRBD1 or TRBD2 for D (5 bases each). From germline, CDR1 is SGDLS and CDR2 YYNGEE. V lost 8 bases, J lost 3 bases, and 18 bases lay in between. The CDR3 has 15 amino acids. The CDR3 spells CASNKMGDHYNEQFF. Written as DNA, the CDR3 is TGTGCCAGTAATAAAATGGGGGACCACTACAATGAGCAGTTCTTC.

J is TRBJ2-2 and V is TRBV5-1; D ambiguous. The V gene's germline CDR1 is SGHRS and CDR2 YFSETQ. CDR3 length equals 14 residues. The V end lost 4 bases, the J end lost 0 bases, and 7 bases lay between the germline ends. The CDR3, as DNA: TGCGCCAGCAGCAGGCAGGCGAACACCGGGGAGCTGTTTTTT. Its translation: CASSRQANTGELFF.

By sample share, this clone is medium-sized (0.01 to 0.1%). The CDR3 loop reads CASSLQGLVGTEAFF. The CDR3 DNA sequence: TGTGCCAGCAGTTTACAGGGGTTGGTAGGCACTGAAGCTTTCTTT. This chain links TRBV7-3 with TRBJ1-1, with 7 positions matching TRBD1. CDR1 is SGHTA and CDR2 is FQGTGA in the germline V gene. Trimming cost V 6 bases and J 4 bases; bases outside gene matches: 11. There are 15 residues in the CDR3.

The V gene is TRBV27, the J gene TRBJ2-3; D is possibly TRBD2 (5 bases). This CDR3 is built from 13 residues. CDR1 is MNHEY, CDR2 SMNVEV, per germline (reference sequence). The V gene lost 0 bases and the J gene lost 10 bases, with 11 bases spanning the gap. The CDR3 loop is CASSLSSDYAQYF. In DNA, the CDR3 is TGTGCCAGCAGTTTATCATCCGACTACGCGCAGTATTTT.

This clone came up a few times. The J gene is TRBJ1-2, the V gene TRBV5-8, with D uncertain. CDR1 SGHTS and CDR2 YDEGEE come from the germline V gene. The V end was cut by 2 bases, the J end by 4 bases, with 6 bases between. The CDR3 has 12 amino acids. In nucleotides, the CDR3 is TGTGCCAGCAGCTTTCGTCTCTATGGCTACACCTTC. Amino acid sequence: CASSFRLYGYTF.

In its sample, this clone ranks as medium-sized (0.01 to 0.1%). The CDR3 coding sequence is TGTGCCAGCAGCTTGGAACAGGGACACTATGGCTACACCTTC. As protein: CASSLEQGHYGYTF. The chain uses TRBV5-8 and TRBJ1-2; a weak D match, TRBD1 (6 bases). The CDR3 is 14 residues long. V was shortened by 0 bases and J by 3 bases, with 9 bases between the two germline ends. CDR1 is SGHTS and CDR2 is YDEGEE in the germline V gene.

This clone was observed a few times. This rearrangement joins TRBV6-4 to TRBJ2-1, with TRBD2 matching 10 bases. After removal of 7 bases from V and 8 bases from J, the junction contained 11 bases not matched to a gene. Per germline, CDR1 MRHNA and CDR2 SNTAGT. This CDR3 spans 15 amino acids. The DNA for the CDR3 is TGTGCCAGCAAGGTTGGGACTAGCGTCCCCCATGAGCAGTTCTTC. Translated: CASKVGTSVPHEQFF.

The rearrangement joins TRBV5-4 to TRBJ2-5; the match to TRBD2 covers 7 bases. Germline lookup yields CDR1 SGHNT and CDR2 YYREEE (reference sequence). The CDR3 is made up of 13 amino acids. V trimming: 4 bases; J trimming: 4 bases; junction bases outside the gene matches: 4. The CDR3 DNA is TGTGCCAGCAGCCGGGGGGTTGGAGAGACCCAGTACTTC. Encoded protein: CASSRGVGETQYF.

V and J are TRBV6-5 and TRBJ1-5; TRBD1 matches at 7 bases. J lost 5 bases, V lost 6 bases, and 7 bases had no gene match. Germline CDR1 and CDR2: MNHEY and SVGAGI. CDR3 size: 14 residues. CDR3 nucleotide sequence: TGTGCCAGCAGACCTGACAGGGCCCATCAGCCCCAGCATTTT. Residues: CASRPDRAHQPQHF.

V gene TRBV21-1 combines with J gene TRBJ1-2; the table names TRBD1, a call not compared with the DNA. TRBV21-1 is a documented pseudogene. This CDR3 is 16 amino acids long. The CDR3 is CASGGDRAQRDYGYTF. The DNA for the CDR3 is TGTGCCAGCGGGGGAGACAGGGCCCAGCGGGACTATGGCTACACCTTC.

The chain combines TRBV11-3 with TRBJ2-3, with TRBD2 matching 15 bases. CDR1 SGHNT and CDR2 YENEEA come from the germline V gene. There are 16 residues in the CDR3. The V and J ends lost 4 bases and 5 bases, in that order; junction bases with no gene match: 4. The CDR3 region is CASSSGLAGGIDTQYF. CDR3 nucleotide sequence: TGTGCCAGCAGCTCCGGACTAGCGGGAGGGATAGATACGCAGTATTTT. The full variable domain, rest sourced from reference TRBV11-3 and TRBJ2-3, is EAGVVQSPRYKIIEKKQPVAFWCNPISGHNTLYWYLQNLGQGPELLIRYENEEAVDDSQLPKDRFSAERLKGVDSTLKIQPAELGDSAVYLCASSSGLAGGIDTQYFGPGTRLTVL.

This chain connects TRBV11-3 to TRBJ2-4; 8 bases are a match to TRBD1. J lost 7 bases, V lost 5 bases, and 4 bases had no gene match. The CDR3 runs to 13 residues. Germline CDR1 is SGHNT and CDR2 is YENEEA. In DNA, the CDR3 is TGTGCCAGCAGCACCCACAGGGGGAACATTCAGTACTTC. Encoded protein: CASSTHRGNIQYF.

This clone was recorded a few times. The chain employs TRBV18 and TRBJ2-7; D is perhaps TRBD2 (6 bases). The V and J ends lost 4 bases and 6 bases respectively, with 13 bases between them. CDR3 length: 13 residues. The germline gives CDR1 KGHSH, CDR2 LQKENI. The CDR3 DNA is TGTGCCAGCTCACTTCTTGAGGGAGGCGAGCAGTACTTC. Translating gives CASSLLEGGEQYF.

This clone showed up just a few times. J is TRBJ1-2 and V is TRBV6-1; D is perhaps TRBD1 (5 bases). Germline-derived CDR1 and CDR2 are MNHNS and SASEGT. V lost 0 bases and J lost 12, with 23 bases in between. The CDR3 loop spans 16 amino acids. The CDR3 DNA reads TGTGCCAGCAGTGAAGCCTCAAACGGGGGGACGGGGAGGAACACCTTC. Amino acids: CASSEASNGGTGRNTF.

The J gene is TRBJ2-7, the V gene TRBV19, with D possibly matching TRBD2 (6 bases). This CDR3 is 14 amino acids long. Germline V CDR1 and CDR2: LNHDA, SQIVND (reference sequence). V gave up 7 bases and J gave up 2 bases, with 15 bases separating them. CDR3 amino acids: CASNPSTGAYEQYF. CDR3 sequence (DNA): TGTGCCAGTAACCCATCGACGGGGGCCTACGAGCAGTACTTC.

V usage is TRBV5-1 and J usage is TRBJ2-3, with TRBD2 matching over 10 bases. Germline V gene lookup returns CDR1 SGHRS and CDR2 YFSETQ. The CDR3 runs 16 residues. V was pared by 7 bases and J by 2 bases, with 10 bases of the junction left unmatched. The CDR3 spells CASGQGLAESTDTQYF. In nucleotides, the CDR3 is TGCGCCAGCGGGCAAGGACTAGCGGAATCCACAGATACGCAGTATTTT.